This T cell receptor beta chain is drawn from a study of regulatory T cells in long-lasting Graves disease listed by TCRdb under 2021. A note on the overall study: Antithyroid drugs had been taken for less than 3 months by newly diagnosed Graves' disease patients. Persistent Graves' disease patients were compared with newly diagnosed Graves' disease patients by peripheral blood TCR sequencing and RNA sequencing. The study was registered as a clinical trial and conducted in China. A total of about 35 samples underwent TCR sequencing: some 13 from persistent and around 20 from newly diagnosed Graves' disease patients. Study-wide conclusions, independent of this receptor: As a limitation, the authors acknowledged that the small sample size may reduce accuracy. Persistent patients shared more public clonotypes among themselves (over 2,500) than newly diagnosed patients did (roughly 910). TRBV28, TRBJ1-2 and TRBJ2-5 were preferentially used in persistent disease, while TRBV20-1 and TRBJ2-1 were favored in newly diagnosed disease. Only the TCR beta chain was sequenced and analyzed. Only peripheral blood was studied, because thyroid tissue, the primary lesion, was inaccessible. Compared with newly diagnosed patients, patients with persistent Graves' disease had lower TCR Shannon entropy and fewer highly expanded clones, which suggests clonal expansion.

According to the study, the label for this sample's time point signals: newly diagnosed GD, antithyroid drugs for less than 3 months. For both TCR sequencing and RNA sequencing, RNA was extracted from PBMCs using TRIzol. The diagnosis of Graves' disease was made according to American Thyroid Association guidelines. The patients came from an endocrinology department in Xi'an, China. From each patient, about 8.9 milliliters of peripheral blood was collected into an EDTA anticoagulant tube. Ficoll Paque Plus density gradient separation was used to isolate PBMCs, and no further T cell sorting was done. RNA quality was checked with an Agilent 2100 Bioanalyzer and agarose gel, and concentration with a NanoDrop 2000. Libraries were prepared through multiplex PCR. For sequencing, an Illumina HiSeq 4000 was employed. To build TCR beta libraries, CDR3 regions were amplified by Arm-PCR using iRepertoire HTBI primers. PCR products were gel purified before sequencing. The authors processed their data as follows. A total of 60 to 80 TRBV and under 15 TRBJ segments were identified across samples and were used for gene usage analysis of CDR3 amino acid clonotypes. Filtered high-quality paired reads were merged into contigs using COPE and FqMerger. BLAST was used to align contigs to IMGT TRBV, TRBD and TRBJ reference genes, with CDR3 defined following IMGT. Clonotypes above 0.1% frequency were classified as highly expanded clones. Shannon entropy was used to measure repertoire diversity, and the Gini coefficient was used to measure V-J evenness. Public clonotypes were defined as clonotypes shared by more than one individual. Starting from the raw public reads, TCRdb applied fastp trimming at Q25, assembled clones with MiXCR and retained in-frame beta chains. CDR3 protein sequences are deduplicated, and each keeps its most common genes and DNA. These V and J calls originate from TCRdb's pipeline instead of the authors' own analysis. This sample comprises roughly 500,000 distinct CDR3 sequences, 13% to 15% of them detected only once. Of the sample, over 15% is held by the ten largest clones.

This clonotype was detected ten times or more. Its recognized antigen is unknown. No per-base quality is available; no much larger clone lies one base away. Looking up the germline V gene yields CDR1 MDHEN and CDR2 SYDVKM. Reading from cysteine to phenylalanine, the CDR3 counts 15 amino acids. Just the 45-base CDR3 DNA is kept, in frame starting at base 1. V has 4 bases trimmed and J has 3 bases trimmed; junction bases matching no gene number 5. The sample was also linked to a second study, of T cells in Graves' hyperthyroidism and ophthalmopathy. The second study's authors report: Stable Graves' hyperthyroidism was defined as no progression to ophthalmopathy during 18 months of follow-up. Hyperthyroidism patients were newly diagnosed, with disease duration under 2 months, and aged 18 to 65 years. Exclusion was applied to patients with uncontrolled infections, other autoimmune diseases, pregnancy or lactation. Clinical symptoms, serum thyroxine and TRAb, thyroid ultrasound, and orbital computed tomography formed the basis for the diagnoses. For the first round of RT-PCR on the TCR CDR3, the HTBI primer set was used together with the Qiagen OneStep RT-PCR kit. Most expanded thyroid clonotypes (frequency above 0.001) were also detected in blood, a finding suggesting that blood repertoires may reflect thyroid immune responses. Ophthalmopathy was separated from stable hyperthyroidism by a 13 V-J signature model, with roughly 88% sensitivity and about 84% specificity obtained in cross-validation and 80%/75% obtained in testing. During validation, the model predicted progression to ophthalmopathy a median of approximately six months ahead of onset, with almost 71% sensitivity and 72% to 80% specificity. TCR V-J signatures able to tell the groups apart were searched for in a discovery cohort of around 95 patients, of whom 43 had Graves' ophthalmopathy and roughly 58 had stable Graves' hyperthyroidism. Prospective prediction of ophthalmopathy was tested in an independent validation cohort consisting of fewer than 20 hyperthyroidism patients and 17 patients who later progressed to ophthalmopathy. The 80 to 100 discovery patients were randomly divided into training and test sets at a 7:3 ratio. Thyroid tissue and blood T-cell repertoires from about six Graves' hyperthyroidism patients were also compared in the study. Once sampling was done, hyperthyroidism patients were given methimazole at a starting dose of 30 mg daily, whereas ophthalmopathy patients were given high-dose intravenous methylprednisolone. A second multiplex PCR round built the libraries, followed by size selection and purification. Sequencing of the libraries was done on an Illumina HiSeq2000 using paired-end 100 bp reads. SOAPnuke was used to process the raw data, with reads discarded if the reads contained adapters or uncalled bases, had a mean Phred below 15, or lacked an exact constant-primer or identifier match. High-quality paired reads were merged with COPE v1.2.5, and unique nucleotide sequences were defined as clonotypes. MiTCR v1.1 was used to align clonotypes to the IMGT TRBV, TRBD and TRBJ reference segments. The analysis was restricted to V-J combinations with a frequency above 0.0001, which together covered about 99% of the repertoires. The TCS score was defined as F50 (clonal expansion) divided by E x V (chaos), with BLOSUM62-based TCRdist calculated between CDR3 peptides within each V-J. Welch's t-statistics and random forest reduced roughly 540 V-J features to 13, which were used in a naive Bayes classifier (R e1071). No statistical method was used to set the sample size in advance, and investigators knew the group allocation. According to the paper, TCR Vbeta CDR3 sequencing was carried out on 135 peripheral blood samples, which came from fewer than 50 ophthalmopathy, around 74 hyperthyroidism and around 17 progressor patients.

This specimen was peripheral blood mononuclear cells (PBMCs), taken at new diagnosis, from a patient treated with antithyroid drugs. The sequence derives from a woman between 45 and 60 years old with Graves disease. Donor details come from another sample of the same person, matched by shared clones. This receptor chain uses TRBV28 and TRBJ2-7, with 11 middle bases fitting TRBD1. The DNA sequence is given as TGTGCCAGCAGTTCCACCGGGACAGGGGGCTACGAGCAGTACTTC. Its protein product is CASSSTGTGGYEQYF.